This entry describes one T cell receptor (beta chain). Other DNA sequences within the sample encode an identical CDR3. The naive CD8 subset, CD45RO-negative cells positively selected for CCR7, excluded terminally differentiated effector memory CD45RA+ cells. The data are from a study of shared clonotypes between healthy human individuals. Study as a whole: Donors, aged 18 to 49, were two women and a few men.

TCRdb keeps only in-frame clones here, not all; method: immunoSEQ multiplex PCR. Counted here are millions of clones, 85% to 95% occurring once; the ten biggest clones make up over 1.5%. This receptor was obtained from a man aged 18 to 29 in good health. Some clones in this sample may be carry-over from other donors' samples. Specimen: naive CD8+ T cells from PBMCs.

The CDR3 reads CASSLGGTYEQYF. CDR3 DNA sequence: TGTGCCAGCAGCTTGGGCGGAACCTACGAGCAGTACTTC. The chain joins TRBV11-2 to TRBJ2-7; D uncertain. The CDR3 runs to 13 residues. The V gene lost 3 bases and the J gene lost 2 bases, with 8 bases spanning the gap. The germline gives CDR1 SGHAT, CDR2 FQNNGV.